These 6 T cell receptor beta chains were sequenced from one sample in a study of blood T cell repertoires in COVID-19. The data were produced by immunoSEQ multiplex PCR, yet TCRdb's version contains in-frame clones alone and is incomplete. The data hold some 56,000 clones, with over 75% observed a single time. Sequencing was carried out using peripheral blood. The receptors stem from a man of 80 years or more with COVID-19, enrolled during active disease.

V is TRBV15 and J is TRBJ1-2, with D perhaps TRBD1 (6 bases). Trimming cost V 4 bases and J 7 bases, with 10 bases left between them. CDR3 length: 12 residues. CDR1 is LNHNV and CDR2 is YYDKDF in the germline V gene (reference sequence). The chain's CDR3 is CATSMNRAGYTF. The CDR3 DNA follows: TGTGCCACCAGCATGAACAGGGCTGGCTACACCTTC.

A single count supports this clone. V and J are TRBV30 and TRBJ1-4; 9 nucleotides line up with TRBD1. J was trimmed by 7 bases and V by 0 bases; bases with no gene match: 6. The CDR3 runs to 15 residues. The germline CDR1 and CDR2 sequences are GTSNPN and SVGIG (reference sequence). DNA of the CDR3: TGTGCCTGGAGTGTACCAGAGACAGGGGGTGAAAAACTGTTTTTT. Protein sequence: CAWSVPETGGEKLFF.

The CDR3 bases are TGTGCCAGTAGTATCGATTCGGGGTGGAGCGGTACCGAAAAACTGTTTTTT. Protein: CASSIDSGWSGTEKLFF. The chain uses TRBV19 and TRBJ1-4; D gene unclear. Germline lookup yields CDR1 LNHDA and CDR2 SQIVND (reference sequence). This CDR3 is built from 17 residues. Trimming took 3 bases from V and 8 from J, leaving 22 bases between them.

This clone was detected a few times. The chain combines TRBV18 with TRBJ2-3; 9 nucleotides agree with TRBD2. V lost 6 bases, J lost 1 base, and 5 bases stayed unmatched. CDR3 length: 15 amino acids. Germline CDR1 KGHSH, CDR2 LQKENI. CDR3 protein: CASSLAGARTDTQYF. Written as DNA, the CDR3 is TGTGCCAGCTCCTTAGCGGGGGCACGCACAGATACGCAGTATTTT.

This clone appeared a few times. The gene calls are TRBV18 and TRBJ1-5, with TRBD1 matching 11 bases. Germline V gene sequence: CDR1 KGHSH, CDR2 LQKENI. The V and J ends lost 1 base and 4 bases, in that order; junction bases with no gene match: 6. CDR3 length: 17 residues. DNA of the CDR3: TGTGCCAGCTCACCACTGTCCGGGACAGGGGGGAATCAGCCCCAGCATTTT. Amino acid sequence: CASSPLSGTGGNQPQHF.

The sample holds one count of this clone. The J gene is TRBJ1-5, the V gene TRBV7-9; 8 bases line up with TRBD1. Germline V gene data show CDR1 as SEHNR and CDR2 as FQNEAQ (reference sequence). The CDR3 runs 15 residues. Germline trimming cut 4 bases from V and 2 bases from J; bases unmatched to any gene: 4. In nucleotides, the CDR3 is TGTGCCAGCAGCTCCACAGGGGGGGGCAATCAGCCCCAGCATTTT. Protein: CASSSTGGGNQPQHF.